These 22 T cell receptor beta chains came from one sample sequenced in a study of molecular identifiers for immune sequencing clone quantification. TCRdb passed the PCR reads through MiXCR, listing each CDR3 protein once. The data contain hundreds of thousands of distinct CDR3 sequences, 25% of them singletons. The specimen sequenced was naive CD8+ T cells from blood, with Jurkat cell RNA spiked in. Specified subset: FACS-sorted CD8+CD4-CCR7+CD45RA+ naive T cells. The receptors here all came from a human donor in good health. Some libraries in this study had Jurkat cell RNA spiked in.

For this clonotype: One base away lies a much larger clone, so this may be a sequencing read error. J is TRBJ2-3 and V is TRBV6-1; 11 bases map to TRBD2. The length of the CDR3 is 15 residues. The germline V gene encodes CDR1 MNHNS and CDR2 SASEGT. CDR3 protein: CTSSEVAGGPDTQYF. The CDR3 DNA sequence: TGTACCAGCAGTGAAGTAGCGGGAGGGCCAGATACGCAGTATTTT.

Turning to this clonotype: At one end the junction does not follow the germline gene, possibly because of a read error. V and J are TRBV7-9 and TRBJ1-5; TRBD1 matches at 9 bases. Germline V gene lookup returns CDR1 SEHNR and CDR2 FQNEAQ (reference sequence). The CDR3 spans 15 residues. In nucleotides, the CDR3 is TGTGCCAGCAGCGTGTCGGGACAGGGCTATCAGCGCCAGCATTTT. Amino acid sequence: CASSVSGQGYQRQHF.

This clonotype has at least ten counts. Written as DNA, the CDR3 is TGTGCCAGCAGCTTACCGGGACAGGTCCTCTCTGGGGCCAACGTCCTGACTTTC. Protein product: CASSLPGQVLSGANVLTF. The chain combines TRBV7-9 with TRBJ2-6; 8 nucleotides line up with TRBD1. The germline gives CDR1 SEHNR, CDR2 FQNEAQ (reference sequence). V gave up 2 bases and J gave up 0 bases; unmatched junction bases: 6. The CDR3 has 18 residues.

V and J are TRBV5-1 and TRBJ1-2; D remains ambiguous. Germline V gene lookup returns CDR1 SGHRS and CDR2 YFSETQ. This CDR3 region has 15 residues. Trimming stripped 0 bases from V and 4 bases from J, with 13 bases between. DNA for the CDR3: TGCGCCAGCAGCTTGGGCCCGCTAACCCCCTATGGCTACACCTTC. Protein sequence: CASSLGPLTPYGYTF.

As to this clonotype: One junction end disagrees with the germline gene, perhaps due to a read error. The chain links TRBV4-3 to TRBJ1-4; D may be TRBD1 (6 bases). The CDR3 is 13 amino acids. Germline V gene data show CDR1 as LGHNA and CDR2 as YSLEER. CDR3 protein: CASNQDRSEKLFF. The CDR3 nucleotides are TGCGCCAGCAACCAAGACAGGAGCGAAAAACTGTTTTTT.

V and J are TRBV21-1 and TRBJ2-3; the table's D gene call, TRBD2, was not cross checked with the DNA. TRBV21-1 is tagged as a pseudogene. CDR3 length: 16 amino acids. CDR3 sequence (DNA): TGTGCCAGCATCAGGGAGAGCGGGGCTAGCACAGGTACGCAGTATTTT. This sequence encodes CASIRESGASTGTQYF.

In its sample, this clonotype was seen many times. The gene calls are TRBV4-3 and TRBJ2-7, with D possibly matching TRBD1 (5 bases). The CDR3 consists of 15 residues. The germline V and J ends were trimmed by 0 bases and 4 bases, with 13 bases remaining between them. Germline V gene lookup returns CDR1 LGHNA and CDR2 YSLEER. This CDR3 reads CASSQDVTRVYEQYF. In DNA form, the CDR3 reads TGCGCCAGCAGCCAAGACGTAACCAGGGTATACGAGCAGTACTTC.

In the case of this clonotype: A clone one base away is much larger, so this may be a read error. V and J are TRBV6-6 and TRBJ2-3; perhaps TRBD2 as D (6 bases). The V end was cut by 2 bases, the J end by 3 bases, with 15 bases between. This CDR3 has 16 residues. Germline V gene data show CDR1 as MNHNY and CDR2 as SVGAGI (reference sequence). CDR3 in DNA: TGTGCCAGCAGTTACACCGGGACTGGTTATACAGATACGCAGTATTTT. This gives the protein CASSYTGTGYTDTQYF.

The V call is TRBV7-6, the J call TRBJ1-2; TRBD1 matches at 9 bases. V was pared by 2 bases and J by 4 bases, with 11 bases of the junction left unmatched. This CDR3 contains 17 residues. In germline, CDR1 is SGHVS, CDR2 FNYEAQ. DNA for the CDR3: TGTGCCAGCAGCTTATTCGGGACAGGGACTTATGCCTATGGCTACACCTTC. Amino acids: CASSLFGTGTYAYGYTF.

The chain combines TRBV6-2 or TRBV6-3 with TRBJ1-2; no clear D. Trimming pared 3 bases from V and 2 bases from J, leaving 10 bases between. Germline V gene data show CDR1 as MNHEY and CDR2 as SVGEGT. The CDR3 is made up of 14 amino acids. CDR3 sequence: CASSYFGINYGYTF. CDR3 DNA: TGTGCCAGCAGTTATTTCGGCATAAACTATGGCTACACCTTC.

This clonotype was seen repeatedly, ten times or more. The V and J genes are TRBV12-3 or TRBV12-4 and TRBJ2-3; 8 positions agree with TRBD1. V lost 3 bases, J lost 2 bases, and 4 bases stayed unmatched. This CDR3 is 15 amino acids long. In DNA, the CDR3 is TGTGCCAGCAGTTTTATGGGACAGGACACAGATACGCAGTATTTT. Its translation is CASSFMGQDTDTQYF.

The chain couples TRBV27 to TRBJ2-3, with 8 bases that match TRBD2. This CDR3 spans 16 amino acids. CDR1 MNHEY and CDR2 SMNVEV come from the germline V gene (reference sequence). V was clipped by 8 bases and J by 5 bases; unmatched bases: 15. The CDR3 DNA reads as TGTGCCAGCCAGAGTGGTGGGCTAGCGGGTTTAGATACGCAGTATTTT. This gives the protein CASQSGGLAGLDTQYF.

This rearrangement joins TRBV5-1 to TRBJ2-5; possibly TRBD2 for D (6 bases). This CDR3 has 15 residues. V lost 4 bases and J 4 bases, leaving 17 bases between the germline ends. CDR1 SGHRS and CDR2 YFSETQ come from the germline V gene. CDR3 coding DNA: TGCGCCAGCAGCCCCTATAGGAGGGAGACAGAGACCCAGTACTTC. This codes for CASSPYRRETETQYF.

This clonotype was picked up a small number of times. This chain uses TRBV6-6 with TRBJ1-2, with D maybe TRBD1 (5 bases). The V gene's germline CDR1 is MNHNY and CDR2 SVGAGI (reference sequence). The CDR3 consists of 14 residues. Trimming took 5 bases from V and 3 from J, leaving 13 bases between them. CDR3 bases: TGTGCCAGCAGTCCCGGGGCACATGACTATGGCTACACCTTC. It is translated as CASSPGAHDYGYTF.

Note on this clonotype: A much bigger clone sits one base away, suggesting this may be a read error. V and J are TRBV7-9 and TRBJ2-5; 7 bases line up with TRBD1. CDR1 is SEHNR, CDR2 FQNEAQ, per germline (reference sequence). This CDR3 is built from 15 residues. The CDR3 loop reads CASSLDRGERETQHF. CDR3 in DNA: TGTGCCAGCAGCTTAGACAGGGGAGAAAGAGAGACCCAGCACTTC.

For this clonotype: The junction departs from the called germline gene at one end, perhaps through a read error. The gene calls are TRBV12-3 or TRBV12-4 and TRBJ2-1, with D perhaps being TRBD1 or TRBD2 (6 bases each). CDR3 length: 15 residues. The CDR3 DNA is TGTGCCAGCGGAACCAGGACCGCCGGGGGCAATGAGCAGCTCTTC. Its translation is CASGTRTAGGNEQLF.

On this clonotype: A much larger clone sits a single nucleotide away, making a read error possible. This rearrangement joins TRBV12-3 or TRBV12-4 to TRBJ2-3, with TRBD1 as a possible D gene (6 bases). The CDR3 runs to 17 residues. The DNA of the CDR3 is TGTGCCAGCACCAACCCTGATCCGAGGGGGTCCACAGATACGCGGTATTTT. This encodes CASTNPDPRGSTDTRYF.

This clonotype was recorded at least ten times. This sequence joins TRBV15 and TRBJ1-1; the D gene is possibly TRBD1 (5 bases). Germline CDR1 is LNHNV and CDR2 is YYDKDF (reference sequence). V dropped 1 base and J dropped 3 bases, with 6 bases sitting between them. CDR3 length: 13 residues. The CDR3 here is CATSRVGDTEAFF. The DNA of the CDR3 is TGTGCCACCAGCAGAGTAGGGGACACTGAAGCTTTCTTT.

The chain joins TRBV2 to TRBJ1-4; no firm D call. CDR1 is SNHLY and CDR2 is FYNNEI in the germline V gene. Trimming took off 7 bases at V and 0 bases at J, with 12 bases between the two ends. The CDR3 loop spans 15 amino acids. The CDR3 DNA reads as TGTGCCAGCACCCTCAGTGTCGCAACTAATGAAAAACTGTTTTTT. Amino acid sequence: CASTLSVATNEKLFF.

For this clonotype: This sequence may be a read error, since a much larger clone differs from it by one base. The chain combines TRBV28 with TRBJ2-3, with D possibly matching TRBD2 (5 bases). This CDR3 spans 16 amino acids. Trimming shortened V by 2 bases and J by 6 bases, and 18 bases separated the two germline ends. CDR1 and CDR2 (germline): MDHEN, SYDVKM. The CDR3 protein is CASSLKIGLRGDTQYF. The CDR3 coding sequence is TGTGCCAGCAGTTTAAAAATAGGCCTTAGAGGGGATACGCAGTATTTT. Combining the CDR3 with reference TRBV28 and TRBJ2-3 gives the whole variable domain DVKVTQSSRYLVKRTGEKVFLECVQDMDHENMFWYRQDPGLGLRLIYFSYDVKMKEKGDIPEGYSVSREKKERFSLILESASTNQTSMYLCASSLKIGLRGDTQYFGPGTRLTVL.

The chain recombines TRBV7-3 with TRBJ2-1; 7 bases line up with TRBD2. V shed 0 bases, J shed 4 bases, and the junction held 6 bases outside the gene matches. This CDR3 contains 16 residues. The germline V gene encodes CDR1 SGHTA and CDR2 FQGTGA. This CDR3 is CASSLTSSSGYNEQFF. The CDR3 nucleotides read TGTGCCAGCAGCTTAACATCGTCTAGCGGTTACAATGAGCAGTTCTTC.

A remark on this clonotype: This sequence may be a read error, since a much larger clone differs from it by one base. The chain carries TRBV29-1 and TRBJ2-7; D is perhaps TRBD2 (5 bases). CDR1 SQVTM and CDR2 ANQGSEA come from the germline V gene. Deletions cut 1 base from V and 5 bases from J, with 15 bases between. The CDR3 length is 14 residues. Here the CDR3 reads CSVEVYEGVDEQYF. The CDR3 DNA is TGCAGCGTTGAAGTGTATGAGGGAGTCGACGAGCAGTACTTC.